The TCR beta chain under discussion was sequenced for a study of shared clonotypes between healthy human individuals. Trimming pared 5 bases from V and 3 bases from J, leaving 14 bases between. Germline V gives CDR1 ENHRY, CDR2 SYGVKD. The CDR3 runs 14 residues. Only in-frame clones appear in the TCRdb table, and some are missing; sequencing was by immunoSEQ multiplex PCR. Here the sample spans fewer than 130,000 clones, 67% being singletons. The sequencing input was memory CD8+ T cells sorted from blood. Regarding subset: CD45RO+ cells pooled with CCR7-negative TemRA cells. This chain joins TRBV10-3 and TRBJ2-7, with D possibly being TRBD1 (6 bases). The clonotype originates from a woman in her thirties in good health. The CDR3 coding sequence is TGTGCCATCAGTTCCCGGGACACATTCTACGAGCAGTACTTC. Its translation is CAISSRDTFYEQYF.